This T cell receptor (beta chain) was captured by sequencing in a study of cytomegalovirus exposure and HLA in healthy donors. Looking at the study overall: An earlier analysis found around 100 million unique TCR beta sequences from around 180 million T cells.

Study conclusions and caveats: Most subjects had HLA-A and HLA-B alleles reportedly predicted accurately by TCR beta sequences. A later analysis linked a missense DCLRE1C variant to TCR beta V- and J-gene trimming.

PCR primers comprised 60 Vbeta and 13 Jbeta primers. Assay: immunoSEQ multiplex PCR; the TCRdb copy retains only in-frame clones and omits some. The data hold over 150,000 clones, with 65% to 80% observed a single time. Germline V gives CDR1 SGHRS, CDR2 YFSETQ. The V and J ends lost 4 bases and 9 bases respectively, with 14 bases between them. The CDR3 has 13 amino acids. Comments on this clone: The antigen remains unidentified.

This receptor was identified in a man aged 35-49 years in good health and CMV-seronegative. The sequenced material came from PBMCs. The chain couples TRBV5-1 to TRBJ2-1; D possibly corresponds to TRBD1 (5 bases). CDR3 in DNA: TGCGCCAGCAGCAAGGACACGTACGGTGAGCAGTTCTTC. It codes for CASSKDTYGEQFF.